This T cell receptor beta chain was observed in a study of siplizumab effects on memory and regulatory T cells. Generated by immunoSEQ multiplex PCR, the TCRdb table keeps only in-frame clones and is missing some. The repertoire holds about 50,000 clones, with over 85% as singletons. A note on this clone: Antigen specificity is unknown.

The CDR3 loop spans 14 amino acids. The V end lost 5 bases, the J end lost 2 bases, and 10 bases lay between the germline ends. Looked up from germline, CDR1 is SNHLY and CDR2 is FYNNEI. Whole-study findings and limits: The study found naive T cells seemingly more diverse than memory cells and seemingly major alloresponse contributors. Suppressive function of proliferating Tregs from siplizumab cultures was not confirmed. No naive or memory phenotype could be assigned to roughly 75-95% of proliferating clones.

The sequence was obtained from a human donor in good health. The sequenced sample consisted of CD8+ T cells sorted from blood. This rearrangement joins TRBV2 to TRBJ2-1; D is possibly TRBD2 (5 bases). CDR3 bases: TGTGCCAGCAGTATTCGGGGTCCCTACAATGAGCAGTTCTTC. Translating gives CASSIRGPYNEQFF. Together with reference TRBV2 and TRBJ2-1, the CDR3 gives the full variable domain: EPEVTQTPSHQVTQMGQEVILRCVPISNHLYFYWYRQILGQKVEFLVSFYNNEISEKSEIFDDQFSVERPDGSNFTLKIRSTKLEDSAMYFCASSIRGPYNEQFFGPGTRLTVL.